This T cell receptor beta chain was identified during a study of cytomegalovirus exposure and HLA in healthy donors. Details on this clone: What it binds is not known.

The trim removed 6 bases at V and 0 bases at J, leaving 6 bases unmatched. The CDR3 consists of 15 residues. In germline, CDR1 is SGDLS, CDR2 YYNGEE. The primer mix had 60 Vbeta and 13 Jbeta primers. Some clones are missing from TCRdb's copy, which holds only in-frame ones; the method was immunoSEQ multiplex PCR. Found here are some 170,000 clones, 81% of them singletons; the top ten hold about 13%. Nominal health characterized the donors when sampled, though unrecorded immune exposures were likely. Study findings and constraints: The study reported that TCR beta sequences accurately predicted HLA-A and HLA-B alleles in most subjects. The authors enumerated some 160 TCR beta chains as linked to cytomegalovirus.

The sequence derives from a woman aged 45-59 years in good health and CMV-seronegative. Sequencing was performed on PBMCs. The rearrangement uses TRBV9 and TRBJ2-1; 7 bases line up with TRBD2. For the CDR3, the DNA is TGTGCCAGCAACACAGCGGGGAGCTCCTACAATGAGCAGTTCTTC. Protein: CASNTAGSSYNEQFF.